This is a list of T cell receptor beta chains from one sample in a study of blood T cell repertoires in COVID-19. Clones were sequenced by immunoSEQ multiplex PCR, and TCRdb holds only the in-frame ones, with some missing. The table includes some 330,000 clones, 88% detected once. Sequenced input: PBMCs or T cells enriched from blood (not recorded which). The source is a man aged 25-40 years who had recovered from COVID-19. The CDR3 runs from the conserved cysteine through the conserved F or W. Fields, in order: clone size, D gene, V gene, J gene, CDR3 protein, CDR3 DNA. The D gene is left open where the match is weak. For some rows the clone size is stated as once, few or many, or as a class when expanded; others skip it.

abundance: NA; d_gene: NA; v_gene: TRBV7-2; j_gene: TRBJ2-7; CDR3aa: CASSLFGQGSYEQYF; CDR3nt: TGTGCCAGCAGCTTATTTGGACAAGGGTCCTACGAGCAGTACTTC
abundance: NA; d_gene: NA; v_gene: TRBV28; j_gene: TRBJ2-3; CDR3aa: CASSLSEGTPGADTQYF; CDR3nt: TGTGCCAGCAGTTTATCCGAGGGGACGCCAGGGGCAGATACGCAGTATTTT
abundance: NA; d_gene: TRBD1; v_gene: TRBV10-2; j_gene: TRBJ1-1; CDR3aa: CASSEQGKAEAFF; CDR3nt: TGCGCCAGCAGTGAACAGGGGAAGGCTGAAGCTTTCTTT
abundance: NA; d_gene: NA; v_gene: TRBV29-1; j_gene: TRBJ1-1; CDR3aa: CSVPDKFF; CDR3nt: TGCAGCGTCCCAGACAAGTTCTTT
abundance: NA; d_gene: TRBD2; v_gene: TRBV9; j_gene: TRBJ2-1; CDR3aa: CASSVGSGGAYNEQFF; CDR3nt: TGTGCCAGCAGCGTAGGGAGCGGGGGGGCCTACAATGAGCAGTTCTTC
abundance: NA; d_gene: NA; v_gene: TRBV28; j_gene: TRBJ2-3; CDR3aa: CASSLAGMGSDTQYF; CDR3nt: TGTGCCAGCAGTTTGGCGGGGATGGGCTCAGATACGCAGTATTTT
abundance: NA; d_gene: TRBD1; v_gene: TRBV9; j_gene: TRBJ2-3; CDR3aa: CASSVAPTGVSTDTQYF; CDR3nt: TGTGCCAGCAGCGTAGCGCCGACAGGGGTTAGCACAGATACGCAGTATTTT
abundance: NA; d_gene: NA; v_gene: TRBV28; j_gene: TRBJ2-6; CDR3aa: CASSTRSSGANVLTF; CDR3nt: TGTGCCAGCAGTACTCGATCCTCTGGGGCCAACGTCCTGACTTTC
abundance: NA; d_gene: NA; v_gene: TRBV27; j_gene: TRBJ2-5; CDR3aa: CASSLEYRGGIETQYF; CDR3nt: TGTGCCAGCAGCTTAGAGTATAGGGGTGGGATCGAGACCCAGTACTTC
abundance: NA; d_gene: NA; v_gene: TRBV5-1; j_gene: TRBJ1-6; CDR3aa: CASKSGTGPLDSPLHF; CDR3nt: TGCGCCAGCAAAAGTGGTACAGGGCCATTGGATTCACCCCTCCACTTT
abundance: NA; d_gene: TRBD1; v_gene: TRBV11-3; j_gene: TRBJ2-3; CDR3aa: CASSRTGATDTQYF; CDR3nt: TGTGCCAGCAGTAGGACAGGGGCGACAGATACGCAGTATTTT
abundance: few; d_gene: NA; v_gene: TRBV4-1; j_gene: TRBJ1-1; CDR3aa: CASSQDRNRNTEAFF; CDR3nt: TGCGCCAGCAGCCAAGATCGAAACAGAAACACTGAAGCTTTCTTT
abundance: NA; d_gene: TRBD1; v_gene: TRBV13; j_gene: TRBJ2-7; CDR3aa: CASSQGQGQTYEQYF; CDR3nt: TGTGCCAGCAGTCAGGGACAGGGCCAAACCTACGAGCAGTACTTC
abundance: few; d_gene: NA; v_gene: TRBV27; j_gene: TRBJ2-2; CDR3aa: CASSLQYNTGELFF; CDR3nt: TGTGCCAGCAGTTTACAGTACAACACCGGGGAGCTGTTTTTT
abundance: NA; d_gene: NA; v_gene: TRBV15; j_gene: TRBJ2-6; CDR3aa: CATSRVEPSGANVLTF; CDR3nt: TGTGCCACCAGCAGAGTTGAGCCCTCTGGGGCCAACGTCCTGACTTTC
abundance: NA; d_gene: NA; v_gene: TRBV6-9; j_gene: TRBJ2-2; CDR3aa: CASKERTGRVRELFF; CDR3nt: TGTGCCAGCAAAGAGCGGACAGGGAGGGTAAGGGAGCTGTTTTTT
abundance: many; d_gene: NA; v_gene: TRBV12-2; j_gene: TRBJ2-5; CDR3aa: CASFTEYQETQYF; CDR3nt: TGTGCAAGTTTCACAGAGTACCAAGAGACCCAGTACTTC
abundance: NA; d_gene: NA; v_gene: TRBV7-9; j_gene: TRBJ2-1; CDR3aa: CASTLGAGHRIWNEQFF; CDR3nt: TGTGCCAGCACCCTGGGAGCGGGACACAGAATTTGGAATGAGCAGTTCTTC
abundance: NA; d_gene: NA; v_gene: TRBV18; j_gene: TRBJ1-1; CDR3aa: CASSQAGVGTEAFF; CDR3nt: TGTGCCAGCTCACAGGCAGGGGTTGGCACTGAAGCTTTCTTT
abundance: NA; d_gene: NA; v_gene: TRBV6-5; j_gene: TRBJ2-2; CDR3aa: CASRQSSGELFF; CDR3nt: TGTGCCAGCAGACAGTCGAGCGGGGAGCTGTTTTTT
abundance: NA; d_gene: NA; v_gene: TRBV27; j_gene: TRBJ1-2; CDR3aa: CASSSPSAGYGYTF; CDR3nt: TGTGCCAGCAGTTCTCCCTCGGCGGGCTATGGCTACACCTTC
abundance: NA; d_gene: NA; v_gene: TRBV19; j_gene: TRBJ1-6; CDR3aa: CASSIPGAPSISLHF; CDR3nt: TGTGCCAGTAGTATTCCTGGAGCCCCTTCGATTTCCCTCCACTTT
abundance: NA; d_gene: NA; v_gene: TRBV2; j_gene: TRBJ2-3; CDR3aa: CASSEDRYDTQFF; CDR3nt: TGTGCCAGCAGTGAGGACAGATATGATACGCAGTTTTTT
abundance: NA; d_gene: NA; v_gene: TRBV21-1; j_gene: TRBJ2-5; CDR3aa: CASSLTLVTGRQETQYF; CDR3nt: TGTGCCAGCAGCCTTACCCTCGTGACAGGAAGGCAAGAGACCCAGTACTTC
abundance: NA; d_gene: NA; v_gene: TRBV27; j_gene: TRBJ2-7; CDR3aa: CASSFGGIIHEQYF; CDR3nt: TGTGCCAGCAGTTTTGGAGGTATAATCCACGAGCAGTACTTC
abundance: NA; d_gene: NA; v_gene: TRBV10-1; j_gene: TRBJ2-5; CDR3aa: CASSESQGGMETQYF; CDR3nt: TGCGCCAGCAGTGAGTCGCAGGGAGGAATGGAGACCCAGTACTTC
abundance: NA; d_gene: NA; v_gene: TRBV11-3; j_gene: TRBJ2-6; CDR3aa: CASSFGRGSGANVLTF; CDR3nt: TGTGCCAGCAGCTTCGGCCGAGGCTCTGGGGCCAACGTCCTGACTTTC
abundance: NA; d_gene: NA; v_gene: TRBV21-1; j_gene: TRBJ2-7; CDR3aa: CASSGLAGEQYF; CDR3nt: TGTGCCAGCAGTGGACTAGCGGGGGAGCAGTACTTC
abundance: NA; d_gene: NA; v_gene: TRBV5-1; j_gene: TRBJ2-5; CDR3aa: CASSLVDSQETQYF; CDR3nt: TGCGCCAGCAGCTTGGTGGACTCCCAAGAGACCCAGTACTTC
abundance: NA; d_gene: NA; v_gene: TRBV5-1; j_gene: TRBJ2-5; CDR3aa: CASSLRRFQDTQYF; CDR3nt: TGCGCCAGCAGCTTGCGCAGGTTTCAAGATACCCAGTACTTC
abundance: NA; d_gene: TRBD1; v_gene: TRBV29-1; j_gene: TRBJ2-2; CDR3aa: CSVRTGTANTGELFF; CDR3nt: TGCAGCGTGAGAACCGGGACAGCTAACACCGGGGAGCTGTTTTTT
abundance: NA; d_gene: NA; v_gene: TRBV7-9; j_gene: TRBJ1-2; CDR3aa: CASSLRGLYGYTF; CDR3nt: TGTGCCAGCAGCTTAAGAGGGTTGTATGGCTACACCTTC
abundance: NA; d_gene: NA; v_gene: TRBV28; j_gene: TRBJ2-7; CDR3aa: CASSHYEQYF; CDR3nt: TGTGCCAGCAGCCACTACGAGCAGTACTTC
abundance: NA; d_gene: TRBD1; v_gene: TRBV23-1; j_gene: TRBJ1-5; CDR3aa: CASSRRTGRNQPQHF; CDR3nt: TGCGCCAGCAGTCGAAGGACAGGGCGAAATCAGCCCCAGCATTTT
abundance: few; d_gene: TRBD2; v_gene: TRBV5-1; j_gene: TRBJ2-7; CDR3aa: CASGTSASYEQYF; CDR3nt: TGCGCCAGCGGTACTAGCGCCTCCTACGAGCAGTACTTC
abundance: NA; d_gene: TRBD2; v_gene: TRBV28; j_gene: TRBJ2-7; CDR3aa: CASSPGQGGGAYEQYF; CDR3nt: TGTGCCAGCAGTCCAGGTCAGGGCGGGGGGGCTTACGAGCAGTACTTC
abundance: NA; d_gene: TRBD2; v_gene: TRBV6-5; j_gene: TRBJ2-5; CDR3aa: CASSSSGGNGETQYF; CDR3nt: TGTGCCAGCAGTTCTAGCGGGGGTAATGGGGAGACCCAGTACTTC
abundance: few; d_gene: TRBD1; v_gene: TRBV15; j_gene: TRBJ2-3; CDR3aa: CATSGQGSTDTQYF; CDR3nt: TGTGCCACCAGCGGACAGGGGAGCACAGATACGCAGTATTTT
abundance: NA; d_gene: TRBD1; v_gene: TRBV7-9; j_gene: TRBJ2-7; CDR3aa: CASSLYGTGSEQYF; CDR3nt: TGTGCCAGCAGCTTATATGGGACAGGGTCTGAGCAGTACTTC
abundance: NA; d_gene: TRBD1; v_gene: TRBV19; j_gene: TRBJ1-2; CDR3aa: CASSSTRTGVSGYTF; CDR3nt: TGTGCCAGTAGTTCCACCCGGACAGGGGTGTCTGGCTACACCTTC
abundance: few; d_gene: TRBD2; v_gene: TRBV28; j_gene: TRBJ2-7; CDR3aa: CASRLSGDFTYEQYF; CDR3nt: TGTGCCAGCAGACTTAGCGGGGACTTCACCTACGAGCAGTACTTC
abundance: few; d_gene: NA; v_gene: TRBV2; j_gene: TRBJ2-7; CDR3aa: CASSELDLITYEQYF; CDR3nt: TGTGCCAGCAGTGAGCTTGACTTGATCACCTACGAGCAGTACTTC
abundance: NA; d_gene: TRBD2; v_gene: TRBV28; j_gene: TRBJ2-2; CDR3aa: CASSPTSLITGELFF; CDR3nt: TGTGCCAGCAGTCCGACTAGCTTGATCACCGGGGAGCTGTTTTTT
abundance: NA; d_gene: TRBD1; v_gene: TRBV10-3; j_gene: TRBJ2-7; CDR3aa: CAISRGTGSYEQYF; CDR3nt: TGTGCCATCAGCCGCGGGACAGGGAGCTACGAGCAGTACTTC
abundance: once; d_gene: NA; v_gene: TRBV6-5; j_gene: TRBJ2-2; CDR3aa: CASSYRGNTGELFF; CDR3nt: TGTGCCAGCAGTTACCGAGGAAACACCGGGGAGCTGTTTTTT
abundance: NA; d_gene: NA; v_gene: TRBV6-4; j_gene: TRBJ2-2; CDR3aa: CASSDSEQSGELFF; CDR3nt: TGTGCCAGCAGTGACTCGGAACAGTCCGGGGAGCTGTTTTTT
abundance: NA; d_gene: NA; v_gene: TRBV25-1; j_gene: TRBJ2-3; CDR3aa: CASSSGTDTQYF; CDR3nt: TGTGCCAGCAGTTCAGGGACAGATACGCAGTATTTT
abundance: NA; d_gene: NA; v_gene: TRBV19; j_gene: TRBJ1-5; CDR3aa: CASSIDLRGRVYDQPQHF; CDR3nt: TGTGCCAGTAGTATAGATCTCAGAGGCAGGGTGTACGATCAGCCCCAGCATTTT
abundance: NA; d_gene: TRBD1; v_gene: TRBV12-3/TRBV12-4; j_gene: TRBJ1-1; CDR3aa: CASSQTTGAMAFF; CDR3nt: TGTGCCAGCAGTCAAACGACAGGGGCAATGGCTTTCTTT
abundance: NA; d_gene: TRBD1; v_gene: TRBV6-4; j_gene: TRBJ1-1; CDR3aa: CASRLPGTVKNTEAFF; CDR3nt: TGTGCCAGCAGACTGCCCGGGACAGTCAAGAACACTGAAGCTTTCTTT
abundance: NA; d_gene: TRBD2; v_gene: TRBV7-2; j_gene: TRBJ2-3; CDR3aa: CASSWTSGGSDTQYF; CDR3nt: TGTGCCAGCAGCTGGACTAGCGGGGGATCAGATACGCAGTATTTT
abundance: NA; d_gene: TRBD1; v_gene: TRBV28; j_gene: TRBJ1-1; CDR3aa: CASRRGGTAPEAFF; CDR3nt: TGTGCCAGCAGGCGAGGCGGGACAGCGCCTGAAGCTTTCTTT
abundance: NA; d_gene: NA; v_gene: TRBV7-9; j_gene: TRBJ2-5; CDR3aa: CASSYARQGKGTQYF; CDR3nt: TGTGCCAGCAGCTATGCTAGGCAGGGGAAAGGGACCCAGTACTTC
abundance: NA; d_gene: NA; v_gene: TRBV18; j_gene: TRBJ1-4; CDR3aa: CASSGGTIQGEKLFF; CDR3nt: TGTGCCAGCTCGGGTGGGACAATTCAAGGTGAAAAACTGTTTTTT
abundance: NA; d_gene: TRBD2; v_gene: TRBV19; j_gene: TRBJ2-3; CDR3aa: CASSIVAASGGADTQYF; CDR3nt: TGTGCCAGTAGTATAGTGGCGGCTAGCGGGGGGGCAGATACGCAGTATTTT
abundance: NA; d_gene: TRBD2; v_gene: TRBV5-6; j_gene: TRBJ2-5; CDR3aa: CASSLPGGGTQYF; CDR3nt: TGTGCCAGCAGCTTGCCTGGGGGGGGGACCCAGTACTTC
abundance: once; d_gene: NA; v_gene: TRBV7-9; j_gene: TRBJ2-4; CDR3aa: CASSFVMNIQYF; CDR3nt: TGTGCCAGCAGCTTCGTAATGAACATTCAGTACTTC
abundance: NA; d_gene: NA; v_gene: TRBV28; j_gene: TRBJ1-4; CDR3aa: CASISGGEKLFF; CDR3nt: TGTGCCAGCATTTCGGGAGGTGAAAAACTGTTTTTT
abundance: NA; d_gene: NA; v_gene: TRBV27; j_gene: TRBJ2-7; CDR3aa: CASSSPGHSSEQYF; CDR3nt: TGTGCCAGCAGTTCACCGGGACATTCAAGCGAGCAGTACTTC
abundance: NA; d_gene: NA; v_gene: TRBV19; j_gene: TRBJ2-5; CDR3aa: CASSTRGARETQYF; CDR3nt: TGTGCCAGTAGTACCCGGGGAGCCCGAGAGACCCAGTACTTC